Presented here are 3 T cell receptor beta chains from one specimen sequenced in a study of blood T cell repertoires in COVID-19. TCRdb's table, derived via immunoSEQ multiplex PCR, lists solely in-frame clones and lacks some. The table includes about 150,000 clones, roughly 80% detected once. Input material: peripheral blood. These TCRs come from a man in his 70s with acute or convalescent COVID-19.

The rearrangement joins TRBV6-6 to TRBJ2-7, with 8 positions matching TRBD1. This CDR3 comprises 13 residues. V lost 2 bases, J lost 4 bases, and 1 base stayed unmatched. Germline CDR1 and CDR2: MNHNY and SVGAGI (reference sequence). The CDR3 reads CASSYDRGYEQYF. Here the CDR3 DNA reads TGTGCCAGCAGTTACGACAGGGGTTACGAGCAGTACTTC.

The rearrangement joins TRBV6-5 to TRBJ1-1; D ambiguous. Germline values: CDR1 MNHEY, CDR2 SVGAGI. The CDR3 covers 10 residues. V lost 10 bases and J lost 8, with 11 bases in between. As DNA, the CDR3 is TGTGCCACCTCCGGCGGAGAAGCTTTCTTT. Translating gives CATSGGEAFF.

For the CDR3, the DNA is TGTGCCAGCAGTTTATGGGCGGGCGGAGGGACCCGGAGCTCCTACGAGCAGTACTTC. Translated: CASSLWAGGGTRSSYEQYF. The chain links TRBV28 to TRBJ2-7; weak D call: TRBD2 (6 bases). From germline, CDR1 is MDHEN and CDR2 SYDVKM. Trimming pared 0 bases from V and 0 bases from J, leaving 21 bases between. CDR3 size: 19 residues.